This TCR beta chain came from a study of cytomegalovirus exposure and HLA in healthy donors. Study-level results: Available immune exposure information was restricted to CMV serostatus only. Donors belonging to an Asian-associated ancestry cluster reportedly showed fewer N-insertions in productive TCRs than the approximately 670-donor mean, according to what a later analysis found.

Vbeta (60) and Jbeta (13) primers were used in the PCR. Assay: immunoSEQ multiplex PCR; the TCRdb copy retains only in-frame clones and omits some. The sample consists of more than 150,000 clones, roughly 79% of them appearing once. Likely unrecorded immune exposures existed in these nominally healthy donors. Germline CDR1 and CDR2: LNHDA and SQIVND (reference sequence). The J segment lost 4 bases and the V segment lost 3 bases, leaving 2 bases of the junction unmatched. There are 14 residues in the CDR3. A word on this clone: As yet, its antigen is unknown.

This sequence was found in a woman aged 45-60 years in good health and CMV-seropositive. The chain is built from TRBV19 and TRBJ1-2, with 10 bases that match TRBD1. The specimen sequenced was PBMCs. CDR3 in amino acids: CASSIRDRGYGYTF. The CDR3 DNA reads TGTGCCAGTAGTATCAGGGACAGGGGCTATGGCTACACCTTC.